This T cell receptor beta chain was found in a study of CD4 T cells in relation to SARS-CoV-2 and coronaviruses. Libraries were prepared by immunoSEQ multiplex PCR; TCRdb keeps only in-frame clonotypes and omits some of them. The sample consists of 20,000 to 25,000 clones, around 75% of them appearing once. CD4+ T cells from unexposed donors were obtained before the COVID-19 pandemic (2011-2018). CD4+ T cells were isolated from the cells after around 9 days of culture. Testing used SARS-CoV-2 S/N and four cold-coronavirus spikes on unexposed-donor CD4+ T cells, cells permitting. The CDR3 sequence is 13 residues long. The V end lost 6 bases, the J end lost 3 bases, and 11 bases lay between the germline ends. As concerns this clone: Its antigen is unidentified.

This sequence joins TRBV12-3 or TRBV12-4 and TRBJ1-2; D is uncertain. The sequence was collected from a human donor in good health. The sequencing input was CD4+ T cells from PBMCs, cultured in vitro. The chain's CDR3 is CASSERVYYGYTF. CDR3 nucleotide sequence: TGTGCCAGCAGCGAGAGGGTTTACTATGGCTACACCTTC.